Below are 21 T cell receptor beta chains sequenced from a single sample in a study of blood T cells in healthy people across ages. A second PCR of roughly 7 to 11 cycles used a sample-barcoded 5' primer and a J-beta primer mix. One entry per CDR3 protein results from TCRdb running MiXCR on the 5' RACE reads. The sample carries approximately 2,000,000 distinct CDR3 sequences, roughly two fifths recorded once. Sequenced material: blood. These receptor sequences come from a human donor in good health.

This clonotype was observed at least ten times. The genes are TRBV5-1 and TRBJ1-5; 8 positions match TRBD1. The V segment lost 4 bases and the J segment 4 bases; nucleotides outside the gene matches: 7. CDR1 and CDR2 from the germline V gene are SGHRS and YFSETQ. The CDR3 runs to 15 residues. The CDR3 region is CASSPQGAGNQPQHF. CDR3 nucleotides: TGCGCCAGCAGCCCGCAGGGGGCTGGGAATCAGCCCCAGCATTTT.

Details on this clonotype: A junction end diverges from the germline sequence, so it may reflect a read error. The chain recombines TRBV4-2 with TRBJ2-3; 7 bases agree with TRBD1. The CDR3 is 15 residues long. Germline assignment: CDR1 LGHNA and CDR2 YNFKEQ. CDR3 amino acids: CVSSHRQGPTDTQYF. The CDR3 region has the DNA TGTGTCAGCAGCCACCGACAGGGCCCCACAGATACGCAGTATTTT.

As regards this clonotype: This clone may be a read error of a much larger clone one base away. V and J are TRBV7-9 and TRBJ1-2, with D maybe TRBD1 (5 bases). The CDR3 extends over 13 amino acids. Deletions cut 1 base from V and 8 bases from J, with 11 bases between. Germline loops: CDR1 SEHNR, CDR2 FQNEAQ (reference sequence). The chain's CDR3 is CASSLDTQGGYTF. In nucleotides, the CDR3 is TGTGCCAGCAGCTTAGACACCCAGGGAGGCTACACCTTC.

This clonotype was detected once. Written as DNA, the CDR3 is TGTGCCAGCGGCACTAGCGGGGGGTTCGATGAGCAGTTCTTC. Translation gives CASGTSGGFDEQFF. The gene calls are TRBV7-9 and TRBJ2-1, with 12 bases matching TRBD2. This CDR3 spans 14 amino acids. V lost 8 bases, J lost 8 bases, and 7 bases stayed unmatched. The germline V gene has CDR1 SEHNR and CDR2 FQNEAQ (reference sequence).

V gene TRBV12-3 or TRBV12-4 combines with J gene TRBJ1-1, with 7 bases matching TRBD1. Trimming cost V 6 bases and J 9 bases; bases outside gene matches: 10. This CDR3 is built from 13 residues. Here the CDR3 DNA reads TGTGCCAGCAGAACTCCAGGGGGAGATAAAGCTTTCTTT. Translation gives CASRTPGGDKAFF.

The V gene is TRBV7-8, the J gene TRBJ2-1; the D gene could be TRBD1 or TRBD2 (7 bases each). Germline loops: CDR1 SGHVS, CDR2 FQNEAQ. The length of the CDR3 is 21 residues. V was clipped by 3 bases and J by 4 bases, with 31 bases between them. As DNA, the CDR3 is TGTGCCAGCAGCTTTTGGGGATGGGGTTCCAGGGGGGGCTCTTTGTACAATGAGCAGTTCTTC. Its translation: CASSFWGWGSRGGSLYNEQFF.

This clonotype was found once. The rearrangement uses TRBV24-1 and TRBJ2-3; 9 bases align to TRBD1. Trimming took 2 bases from V and 3 from J; bases not matched to a gene: 8. This CDR3 comprises 17 residues. The germline CDR1 and CDR2 sequences are KGHDR and SFDVKD. The CDR3 loop is CATSDSLPGQGTDTQYF. CDR3 DNA sequence: TGTGCCACCAGTGATTCGCTACCGGGACAGGGAACAGATACGCAGTATTTT.

The V and J genes are TRBV20-1 and TRBJ1-2; maybe TRBD1 (6 bases). CDR1 is DFQATT, CDR2 SNEGSKA, per germline (reference sequence). This CDR3 spans 13 amino acids. Between the trimmed V and J ends, which lost 5 bases and 2 bases, there was a span of 12 bases. CDR3: CSAPSDRNYGYTF. The CDR3 DNA reads TGCAGTGCTCCGTCGGACAGAAACTATGGCTACACCTTC.

The chain joins TRBV3-1 to TRBJ2-5, with unresolved D. The better agreement between TRBJ2-7 and the DNA end casts doubt on the J call. CDR3 length: 13 amino acids. Germline V gene data show CDR1 as LGHDT and CDR2 as YNNKEL (reference sequence). The CDR3 loop reads CASSRNADYEQYF. In nucleotides, the CDR3 is TGTGCCAGCAGCCGAAATGCGGACTACGAGCAGTACTTC.

V gene TRBV29-1 combines with J gene TRBJ2-5; a weak D match, TRBD1 (7 bases). CDR1 and CDR2 (germline): SQVTM, ANQGSEA. This CDR3 has 14 residues. V dropped 6 bases and J dropped 5 bases, with 19 bases sitting between them. The CDR3 DNA reads TGCAGCGTGGGGGGTTGGTCAGGGGGGGAGACCCAGTACTTC. Protein sequence: CSVGGWSGGETQYF.

The rearrangement uses TRBV20-1 and TRBJ2-7, with 9 bases aligning to TRBD2. The J call may be faulty, since TRBJ2-5 better matches the DNA end. Germline CDR1 and CDR2: DFQATT and SNEGSKA (reference sequence). The CDR3 sequence is 14 residues long. CDR3 protein: CSALLAGRRETQYF. CDR3 DNA: TGCAGTGCTCTTCTAGCGGGGAGGAGAGAGACCCAGTACTTC.

This clonotype showed up just a few times. The V and J genes are TRBV5-1 and TRBJ1-1; D gene unclear. The CDR3 spans 12 residues. V was pared by 0 bases and J by 7 bases, with 7 bases between. Germline V gene data show CDR1 as SGHRS and CDR2 as YFSETQ. DNA of the CDR3: TGCGCCAGCAGCTTGGGGGCAGATGAAGCTTTCTTT. This translates into CASSLGADEAFF. Full variable domain (rest looked up from reference TRBV5-1 and TRBJ1-1): KAGVTQTPRYLIKTRGQQVTLSCSPISGHRSVSWYQQTPGQGLQFLFEYFSETQRNKGNFPGRFSGRQFSNSRSEMNVSTLELGDSALYLCASSLGADEAFFGQGTRLTVV.

The J gene is TRBJ2-5, the V gene TRBV11-2; D tentatively fits TRBD1 or TRBD2 (5 bases each). Germline CDR1 SGHAT, CDR2 FQNNGV. This CDR3 has 14 amino acids. V was cut by 7 bases and J by 5 bases, with 17 bases left in between. CDR3 region: CASNPPRGEETQYF. The CDR3 region has the DNA TGTGCCAGCAACCCCCCTCGGGGCGAGGAGACCCAGTACTTC.

The rearrangement uses TRBV29-1 and TRBJ2-3; 10 bases align to TRBD2. Germline-derived CDR1 and CDR2 are SQVTM and ANQGSEA. The CDR3 runs to 14 residues. Trimming removed 2 bases from V and 4 bases from J; junction bases left unmatched: 3. The CDR3 nucleotides read TGCAGCGTTGAAACTAGCGGGATCGCAGATACGCAGTATTTT. Translation: CSVETSGIADTQYF.

This chain links TRBV12-3 or TRBV12-4 with TRBJ2-3; D is unresolved. V was trimmed by 7 bases and J by 4 bases, leaving 6 bases between them. The CDR3 spans 11 residues. The chain's CDR3 is CASMLADTQYF. The CDR3 DNA sequence: TGTGCCAGCATGTTAGCAGATACGCAGTATTTT.

The chain is built from TRBV7-2 and TRBJ1-2; no definite D call. The length of the CDR3 is 14 residues. The germline CDR1 and CDR2 sequences are SGHTA and FQGNSA. With 3 bases removed from V and 5 bases from J, the gap between germline ends came to 13 bases. CDR3 nucleotide sequence: TGTGCCAGCAGCTTCCCGAGCTTCGATTATGGCTACACCTTC. This encodes CASSFPSFDYGYTF.

This clonotype was counted ten times or more. The DNA for the CDR3 is TGTGCCAGCAGCTCCACTAGATCAAGGCCGTTCTTC. This sequence encodes CASSSTRSRPFF. The J gene is TRBJ2-1, the V gene TRBV6-2 or TRBV6-3; D is possibly TRBD2 (5 bases). The CDR3 runs 12 residues. CDR1 and CDR2 from the germline V gene are MNHEY and SVGEGT. V was trimmed by 6 bases and J by 15 bases, leaving 18 bases between them.

This rearrangement joins TRBV10-3 to TRBJ2-5; 14 positions match TRBD2. V was pared by 10 bases and J by 0 bases, with 7 bases of the junction left unmatched. In germline, CDR1 is ENHRY, CDR2 SYGVKD. The CDR3 totals 16 residues. The CDR3 nucleotides are TGTGCCAGCCGGACTAGCGGGGGGATCGACCAAGAGACCCAGTACTTC. It encodes CASRTSGGIDQETQYF.

Only a few counts were recorded for this clonotype. The rearrangement links TRBV20-1 to TRBJ2-1, with D possibly being TRBD2 (6 bases). The CDR3 runs to 11 residues. V shed 3 bases and J shed 8 bases, with 8 bases lying between them. Germline CDR1 DFQATT, CDR2 SNEGSKA (reference sequence). The CDR3 bases are TGCAGTGCTAGCTGGGAGGATGAGCAGTTCTTC. Amino acids: CSASWEDEQFF.

The chain has TRBV9 and TRBJ1-1; D uncertain. The germline gives CDR1 SGDLS, CDR2 YYNGEE. Trimming left V 4 bases short and J 4 bases short, with 17 bases between. This CDR3 region has 15 residues. CDR3 sequence reads: CASSPNSGPSTEAFF. Here the CDR3 DNA reads TGTGCCAGCAGCCCTAATTCAGGACCAAGCACTGAAGCTTTCTTT.

About this clonotype: Germline is not matched at one junction end, which may reflect a read error. The gene calls are TRBV29-1 and TRBJ2-2; tentative D call: TRBD2 (5 bases). The CDR3 runs 13 residues. Germline V gene sequence: CDR1 SQVTM, CDR2 ANQGSEA. The chain's CDR3 is CSASVYNTGELFF. The CDR3 nucleotides are TGCAGCGCCTCCGTATACAACACCGGGGAGTTGTTTTTT.